The 32 T cell receptor beta chains given below trace back to one sample, sequenced in a study of blood T cell repertoires in COVID-19. Assay: immunoSEQ multiplex PCR; the TCRdb copy retains only in-frame clones and omits some. The data contain approximately 100,000 clones, over 80% of them singletons. Input material: peripheral blood. The receptors were gathered from a man in his fifties with acute or convalescent COVID-19.

The chain combines TRBV2 with TRBJ2-7; 8 bases align to TRBD1. This CDR3 region has 14 residues. The trim removed 8 bases at V and 2 bases at J, leaving 8 bases unmatched. Germline V lookup: CDR1 SNHLY, CDR2 FYNNEI. CDR3 loop: CASVSGQAPYEQYF. CDR3 bases: TGTGCCAGCGTCTCGGGACAGGCTCCCTACGAGCAGTACTTC.

The genes are TRBV3-1 (or the pseudogene TRBV3-2) and TRBJ2-7, with TRBD1 identical over 7 bases. CDR3 size: 17 residues. V lost 4 bases and J lost 5; bases outside the gene matches: 17. Germline V lookup: CDR1 LGHDT, CDR2 YNNKEL (reference sequence). This CDR3 is CASSPTAVRGLINEQYF. CDR3 DNA: TGTGCCAGCAGCCCTACTGCCGTGAGGGGGCTGATCAACGAGCAGTACTTC.

This rearrangement joins TRBV27 to TRBJ1-1; a weak D match, TRBD1 (6 bases). CDR3 length: 15 residues. With 3 bases removed from V and 3 bases from J, the gap between germline ends came to 14 bases. Germline CDR1 is MNHEY and CDR2 is SMNVEV (reference sequence). CDR3 amino acids: CASSFRQASYTEAFF. DNA of the CDR3: TGTGCCAGCAGTTTCCGACAGGCTTCTTACACTGAAGCTTTCTTT.

This sequence joins TRBV25-1 and TRBJ1-2; 9 nucleotides agree with TRBD1. After removal of 3 bases from V and 4 bases from J, the junction contained 3 bases not matched to a gene. This CDR3 comprises 14 residues. Germline V CDR1 and CDR2: MGHDK, SYGVNS. The chain's CDR3 is CASSEGTGPYGYTF. The CDR3 region has the DNA TGTGCCAGCAGTGAGGGGACAGGGCCCTATGGCTACACCTTC.

This clone was seen once. This sequence joins TRBV5-1 and TRBJ1-2, with 8 bases identical to TRBD1. Germline assignment: CDR1 SGHRS and CDR2 YFSETQ. After removal of 4 bases from V and 8 bases from J, the junction contained 10 bases not matched to a gene. This CDR3 has 14 residues. The CDR3 sequence: CASSPEGQVEGYTF. In DNA form, the CDR3 reads TGCGCCAGCAGCCCAGAGGGACAGGTGGAGGGCTACACCTTC. Variable domain in full (rest from reference TRBV5-1 and TRBJ1-2): KAGVTQTPRYLIKTRGQQVTLSCSPISGHRSVSWYQQTPGQGLQFLFEYFSETQRNKGNFPGRFSGRQFSNSRSEMNVSTLELGDSALYLCASSPEGQVEGYTFGSGTRLTVV.

V is TRBV9 and J is TRBJ1-1; unclear D gene. This CDR3 spans 13 amino acids. V gave up 9 bases and J gave up 1 base, with 13 bases separating them. Germline V gene lookup returns CDR1 SGDLS and CDR2 YYNGEE. The CDR3 DNA reads as TGTGCCATCAACCAGTCCGCGAACACTGAAGCTTTCTTT. Its protein product is CAINQSANTEAFF. Full variable domain (remainder filled in from reference TRBV9 and TRBJ1-1): DSGVTQTPKHLITATGQRVTLRCSPRSGDLSVYWYQQSLDQGLQFLIQYYNGEERAKGNILERFSAQQFPDLHSELNLSSLELGDSALYFCAINQSANTEAFFGQGTRLTVV.

The CDR3 DNA is TGTGCCAGCAGTGAAGGGGGACTAGCGGGGCTCACCGGGGAGCTGTTTTTT. Translation: CASSEGGLAGLTGELFF. The chain recombines TRBV6-1 with TRBJ2-2; 13 nucleotides line up with TRBD2. The V segment lost 1 base and the J segment 4 bases; nucleotides outside the gene matches: 3. Germline loops: CDR1 MNHNS, CDR2 SASEGT. The CDR3 sequence is 17 residues long.

The rearrangement links TRBV7-3 to TRBJ2-7; TRBD1 is a possible D gene (7 bases). V lost 5 bases and J 3 bases, leaving 14 bases between the germline ends. CDR1 is SGHTA, CDR2 FQGTGA, per germline. The CDR3 contains 14 residues. This CDR3 reads CASSPQGGYYEQYF. CDR3 sequence (DNA): TGTGCCAGCAGCCCCCAGGGGGGTTACTACGAGCAGTACTTC.

The chain combines TRBV7-9 with TRBJ2-1; 10 bases fit TRBD1. This CDR3 is 16 amino acids long. Germline assignment: CDR1 SEHNR and CDR2 FQNEAQ (reference sequence). The V segment lost 6 bases and the J segment 6 bases; nucleotides outside the gene matches: 11. The CDR3 is CASRTGGTGVGNEQFF. The CDR3 coding sequence is TGTGCCAGCAGAACCGGGGGGACAGGGGTCGGCAATGAGCAGTTCTTC.

The chain has TRBV2 and TRBJ1-1; weak D call: TRBD1 (6 bases). The V gene's germline CDR1 is SNHLY and CDR2 FYNNEI. V lost 6 bases and J lost 2, with 16 bases in between. This CDR3 contains 15 residues. Written as DNA, the CDR3 is TGTGCCAGCAGGGCGGGGGCAGGGGTTAACACTGAAGCTTTCTTT. Protein sequence: CASRAGAGVNTEAFF.

This sequence joins TRBV9 and TRBJ1-4; 10 bases fit TRBD1. With V trimmed by 2 bases and J by 3 bases, 4 bases remained unmatched. CDR3 length equals 16 residues. Germline values: CDR1 SGDLS, CDR2 YYNGEE. The CDR3 bases are TGTGCCAGCAGCGTCGGGGACAGGGGTGCTAATGAAAAACTGTTTTTT. It yields the protein CASSVGDRGANEKLFF.

The chain is built from TRBV19 and TRBJ1-2; D remains ambiguous. V shed 7 bases and J shed 0 bases, with 18 bases lying between them. Germline V CDR1 and CDR2: LNHDA, SQIVND (reference sequence). The CDR3 extends over 16 amino acids. CDR3: CASTLTLVEANYGYTF. The CDR3 coding sequence is TGTGCCAGTACTTTGACTCTCGTGGAGGCTAACTATGGCTACACCTTC.

The chain has TRBV20-1 and TRBJ1-2; D is undetermined. The CDR3 totals 11 residues. Trimming cost V 3 bases and J 5 bases, with 7 bases left between them. Germline V gene data show CDR1 as DFQATT and CDR2 as SNEGSKA (reference sequence). CDR3 sequence: CSASSVYGYTF. CDR3 DNA: TGCAGTGCTAGCTCGGTGTATGGCTACACCTTC.

V is TRBV28 and J is TRBJ2-5, with 9 bases matching TRBD2. The trim removed 6 bases at V and 3 bases at J, leaving 14 bases unmatched. The CDR3 is 17 amino acids. CDR1 MDHEN and CDR2 SYDVKM come from the germline V gene. CDR3 sequence (DNA): TGTGCCAGCAGCCCCTCCCCGCGGGGGGGAAAGGAAGAGACCCAGTACTTC. It codes for CASSPSPRGGKEETQYF.

The count of this clone is one. This sequence joins TRBV7-7 and TRBJ2-2, with TRBD1 matching over 7 bases. The length of the CDR3 is 16 residues. Losses at the gene ends were 6 bases for V and 2 bases for J; bases not matched to a gene: 9. The V gene's germline CDR1 is SSHAT and CDR2 FNYEAQ (reference sequence). The CDR3, as DNA: TGTGCCAGCAGGGGGTACGGGACAGCCAACACCGGGGAGCTGTTTTTT. This gives the protein CASRGYGTANTGELFF.

The chain combines TRBV6-5 with TRBJ2-3; 7 bases are a match to TRBD1. The CDR3 runs to 13 residues. J was trimmed by 1 base and V by 6 bases; bases with no gene match: 1. In germline, CDR1 is MNHEY, CDR2 SVGAGI. The DNA for the CDR3 is TGTGCCAGCAGCGACAGGGGCACAGATACGCAGTATTTT. Translation: CASSDRGTDTQYF.

To note about this clone: The sample holds other DNA sequences that translate to the same CDR3. The chain uses TRBV5-1 and TRBJ2-7, with 7 bases aligning to TRBD2. This CDR3 contains 14 residues. Germline V gene lookup returns CDR1 SGHRS and CDR2 YFSETQ. V lost 0 bases and J lost 0; bases outside the gene matches: 0. CDR3 residues: CASSLAGGSYEQYF. CDR3 sequence (DNA): TGCGCCAGCAGCTTGGCGGGGGGCTCCTACGAGCAGTACTTC.

The chain joins TRBV7-6 to TRBJ2-5; 7 bases align to TRBD2. The CDR3 is 16 amino acids. The V and J ends lost 1 base and 5 bases, in that order; junction bases with no gene match: 10. Looked up from germline, CDR1 is SGHVS and CDR2 is FNYEAQ. CDR3: CASSLGVGGKKETQYF. The DNA for the CDR3 is TGTGCCAGCAGCTTAGGGGTGGGAGGGAAGAAGGAGACCCAGTACTTC.

This chain uses TRBV3-1 (or the pseudogene TRBV3-2) with TRBJ2-1; 9 nucleotides agree with TRBD1. V shed 3 bases, J shed 2 bases, and the junction held 5 bases outside the gene matches. From germline, CDR1 is LGHDT and CDR2 YNNKEL (reference sequence). The CDR3 totals 16 residues. CDR3 DNA sequence: TGTGCCAGCAGCCATTCGGACAGGGGACCCTACAATGAGCAGTTCTTC. Its protein product is CASSHSDRGPYNEQFF.

The V call is TRBV7-8, the J call TRBJ2-5; 7 bases align to TRBD2. The germline V gene has CDR1 SGHVS and CDR2 FQNEAQ. The CDR3 has 19 amino acids. Losses at the gene ends were 5 bases for V and 0 bases for J; bases not matched to a gene: 18. CDR3 DNA sequence: TGTGCCAGCAGCCCTAGGGGAGTGCGGGGGATCATTAACCAAGAGACCCAGTACTTC. It yields the protein CASSPRGVRGIINQETQYF.

The chain combines TRBV27 with TRBJ2-2; 10 nucleotides align to TRBD1. J lost 5 bases, V lost 5 bases, and 8 bases had no gene match. The CDR3 has 16 amino acids. CDR1 MNHEY and CDR2 SMNVEV come from the germline V gene (reference sequence). The CDR3 region has the DNA TGTGCCAGCAGTACCAGACAGGGGGCGACGACCGGGGAGCTGTTTTTT. Amino acids: CASSTRQGATTGELFF.

The V gene is TRBV7-8, the J gene TRBJ1-6; D is undetermined. The V gene's germline CDR1 is SGHVS and CDR2 FQNEAQ. V was trimmed by 0 bases and J by 13 bases, leaving 13 bases between them. This CDR3 is 14 amino acids long. CDR3 nucleotide sequence: TGTGCCAGCAGCTTAGCGCAGAGGGAGTGGCCCCTCCACTTT. Amino acid sequence: CASSLAQREWPLHF.

The chain uses TRBV7-2 and TRBJ2-3, with 7 bases fitting TRBD2. The CDR3 totals 15 residues. The J segment lost 5 bases and the V segment lost 7 bases, leaving 12 bases of the junction unmatched. Germline V gives CDR1 SGHTA, CDR2 FQGNSA. The chain's CDR3 is CASTREVGPGDTQYF. CDR3 in DNA: TGTGCCAGCACCCGGGAGGTGGGCCCTGGAGATACGCAGTATTTT.

The V and J genes are TRBV7-2 and TRBJ1-6; D remains unclear. V was trimmed by 1 base and J by 9 bases, leaving 13 bases between them. The germline gives CDR1 SGHTA, CDR2 FQGNSA. The CDR3 spans 15 residues. The CDR3 reads CASSLGRSSGSPLHF. DNA of the CDR3: TGTGCCAGCAGCTTAGGACGCTCTTCGGGTTCACCCCTCCACTTT.

With regard to this clone: Other nucleotide sequences in the sample specify the same CDR3. The chain recombines TRBV12-3 or TRBV12-4 with TRBJ2-2; D uncertain. Trimming stripped 5 bases from V and 2 bases from J, with 3 bases between. The CDR3 is 12 amino acids. The DNA of the CDR3 is TGTGCCAGCAGTCTTAACACCGGGGAGCTGTTTTTT. Protein: CASSLNTGELFF.

The V and J genes are TRBV24-1 and TRBJ2-3; possibly TRBD1 for D (6 bases). Germline V lookup: CDR1 KGHDR, CDR2 SFDVKD. The germline V and J ends were trimmed by 4 bases and 5 bases, with 24 bases remaining between them. There are 18 residues in the CDR3. DNA for the CDR3: TGTGCCACCAGTGACCCCTTAACCGGATTGGGGGCAGGAGATACGCAGTATTTT. This translates into CATSDPLTGLGAGDTQYF.

V is TRBV7-8 and J is TRBJ1-1; D not resolved. Deletions cut 5 bases from V and 3 bases from J, with 4 bases between. CDR1 SGHVS and CDR2 FQNEAQ come from the germline V gene. The CDR3 has 11 amino acids. The CDR3 loop is CASSTDTEAFF. The CDR3 DNA is TGTGCCAGCAGCACGGACACTGAAGCTTTCTTT. The whole variable domain, filled in from reference TRBV7-8 and TRBJ1-1, reads GAGVSQSPRYKVAKRGQDVALRCDPISGHVSLFWYQQALGQGPEFLTYFQNEAQLDKSGLPSDRFFAERPEGSVSTLKIQRTQQEDSAVYLCASSTDTEAFFGQGTRLTVV.

This chain uses TRBV9 with TRBJ2-1, with 14 bases aligning to TRBD2. Losses at the gene ends were 4 bases for V and 4 bases for J; bases not matched to a gene: 4. Per the germline V gene, CDR1 is SGDLS and CDR2 is YYNGEE. The CDR3 sequence is 16 residues long. In DNA form, the CDR3 reads TGTGCCAGCAGCCCGGGACTAGCGGGGGCTTACAATGAGCAGTTCTTC. Translating it yields CASSPGLAGAYNEQFF.

This chain links TRBV5-6 with TRBJ2-1, with 9 bases fitting TRBD2. V shed 2 bases and J 6 bases; nucleotides not matched to a gene: 3. Germline V gene sequence: CDR1 SGHDT, CDR2 YYEEEE. The CDR3 runs 14 residues. The CDR3 loop is CASSLSGGTNEQFF. The DNA of the CDR3 is TGTGCCAGCAGCTTAAGCGGGGGGACCAATGAGCAGTTCTTC.

This chain links TRBV19 with TRBJ1-6; 10 nucleotides align to TRBD1. Germline CDR1 and CDR2: LNHDA and SQIVND (reference sequence). This CDR3 is 15 amino acids long. V was clipped by 4 bases and J by 5 bases; unmatched bases: 2. The CDR3 loop reads CASSRTGGNNSPLHF. In DNA form, the CDR3 reads TGTGCCAGTAGTAGGACAGGGGGGAATAATTCACCCCTCCACTTT.

This chain uses TRBV28 with TRBJ2-2; possible D gene TRBD1, 6 bases. Germline CDR1 and CDR2: MDHEN and SYDVKM. Trimming shortened V by 3 bases and J by 13 bases, and 12 bases separated the two germline ends. This CDR3 spans 12 amino acids. CDR3 coding DNA: TGTGCCAGCAGTTTCCCTGGGGGCCTGCTGTTTTTT. Its translation is CASSFPGGLLFF.

The chain couples TRBV29-1 to TRBJ1-1; D remains unclear. CDR1 and CDR2 from the germline V gene are SQVTM and ANQGSEA. Trimming cost V 4 bases and J 0 bases, with 9 bases left between them. CDR3 length: 13 residues. CDR3 protein: CSVVLPMNTEAFF. The CDR3 region has the DNA TGCAGCGTTGTGTTACCTATGAACACTGAAGCTTTCTTT.